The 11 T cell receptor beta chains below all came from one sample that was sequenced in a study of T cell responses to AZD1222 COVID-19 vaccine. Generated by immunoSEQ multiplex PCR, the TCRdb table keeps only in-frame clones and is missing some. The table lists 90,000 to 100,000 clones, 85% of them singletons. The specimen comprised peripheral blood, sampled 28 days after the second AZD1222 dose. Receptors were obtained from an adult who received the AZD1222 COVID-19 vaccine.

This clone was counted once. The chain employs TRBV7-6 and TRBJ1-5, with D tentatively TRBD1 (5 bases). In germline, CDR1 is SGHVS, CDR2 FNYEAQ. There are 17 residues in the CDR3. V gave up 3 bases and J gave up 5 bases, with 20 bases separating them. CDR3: CASSLAPPPGLDQPQHF. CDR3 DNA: TGTGCCAGCAGCTTGGCCCCCCCTCCAGGGCTGGATCAGCCCCAGCATTTT.

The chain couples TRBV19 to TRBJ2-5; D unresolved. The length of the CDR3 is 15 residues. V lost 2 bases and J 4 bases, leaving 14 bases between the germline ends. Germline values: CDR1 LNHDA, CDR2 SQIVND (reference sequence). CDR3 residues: CASSIRALGGETQYF. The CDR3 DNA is TGTGCCAGTAGTATAAGGGCGCTGGGTGGAGAGACCCAGTACTTC.

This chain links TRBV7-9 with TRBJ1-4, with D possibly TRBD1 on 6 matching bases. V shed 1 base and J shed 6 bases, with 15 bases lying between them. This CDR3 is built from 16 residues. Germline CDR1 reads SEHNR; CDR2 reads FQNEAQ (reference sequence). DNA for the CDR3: TGTGCCAGCAGCTTAGTTAGGGGGAGGTCGGATGAAAAACTGTTTTTT. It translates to CASSLVRGRSDEKLFF.

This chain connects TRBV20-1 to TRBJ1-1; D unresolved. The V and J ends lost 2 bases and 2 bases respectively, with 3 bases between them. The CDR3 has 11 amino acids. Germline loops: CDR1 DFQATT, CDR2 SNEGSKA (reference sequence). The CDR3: CSARPNTEAFF. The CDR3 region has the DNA TGCAGTGCTAGACCCAACACTGAAGCTTTCTTT.

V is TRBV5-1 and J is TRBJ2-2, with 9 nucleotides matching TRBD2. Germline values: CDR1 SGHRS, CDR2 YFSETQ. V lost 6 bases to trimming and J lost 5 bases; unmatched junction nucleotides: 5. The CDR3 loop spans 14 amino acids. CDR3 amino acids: CASNPLAGTGELFF. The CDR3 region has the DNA TGCGCCAGCAACCCACTAGCGGGTACCGGGGAGCTGTTTTTT. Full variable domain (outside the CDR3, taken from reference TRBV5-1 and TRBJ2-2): KAGVTQTPRYLIKTRGQQVTLSCSPISGHRSVSWYQQTPGQGLQFLFEYFSETQRNKGNFPGRFSGRQFSNSRSEMNVSTLELGDSALYLCASNPLAGTGELFFGEGSRLTVL.

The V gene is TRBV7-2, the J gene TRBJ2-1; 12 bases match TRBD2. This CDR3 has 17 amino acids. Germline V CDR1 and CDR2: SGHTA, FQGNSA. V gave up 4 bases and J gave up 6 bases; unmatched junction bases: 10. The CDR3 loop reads CASSSSGRESILNEQFF. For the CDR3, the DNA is TGTGCCAGCAGCTCTAGCGGGAGGGAATCCATCCTCAATGAGCAGTTCTTC. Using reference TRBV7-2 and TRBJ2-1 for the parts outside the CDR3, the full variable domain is GAGVSQSPSNKVTEKGKDVELRCDPISGHTALYWYRQSLGQGLEFLIYFQGNSAPDKSGLPSDRFSAERTGGSVSTLTIQRTQQEDSAVYLCASSSSGRESILNEQFFGPGTRLTVL.

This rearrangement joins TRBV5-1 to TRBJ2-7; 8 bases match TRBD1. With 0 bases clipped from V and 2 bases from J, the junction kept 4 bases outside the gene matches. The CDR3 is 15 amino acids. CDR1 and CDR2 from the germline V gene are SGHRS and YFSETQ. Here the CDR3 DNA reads TGCGCCAGCAGCTTGGGGGCAGGGGGCACCTACGAGCAGTACTTC. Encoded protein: CASSLGAGGTYEQYF.

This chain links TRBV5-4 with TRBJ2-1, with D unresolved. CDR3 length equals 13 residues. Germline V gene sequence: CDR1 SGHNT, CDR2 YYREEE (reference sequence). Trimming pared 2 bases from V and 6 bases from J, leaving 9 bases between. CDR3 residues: CASSLPPGNEQFF. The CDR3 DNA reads TGTGCCAGCAGCTTACCCCCTGGCAATGAGCAGTTCTTC.

CDR3 residues: CSASAGVYQPQHF. The CDR3 DNA is TGCAGCGCCTCGGCGGGGGTGTATCAGCCCCAGCATTTT. The rearrangement joins TRBV29-1 to TRBJ1-5, with D possibly being TRBD1 (5 bases). The V end lost 7 bases, the J end lost 5 bases, and 15 bases lay between the germline ends. Germline V gene sequence: CDR1 SQVTM, CDR2 ANQGSEA. The CDR3 loop spans 13 amino acids.

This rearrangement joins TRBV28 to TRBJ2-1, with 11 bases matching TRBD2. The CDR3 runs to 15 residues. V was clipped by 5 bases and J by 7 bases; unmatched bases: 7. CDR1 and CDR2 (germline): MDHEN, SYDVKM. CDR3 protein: CASSIAGGPSNEQFF. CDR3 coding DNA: TGTGCCAGCAGTATAGCGGGAGGGCCCTCGAATGAGCAGTTCTTC. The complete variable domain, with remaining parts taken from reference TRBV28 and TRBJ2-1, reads DVKVTQSSRYLVKRTGEKVFLECVQDMDHENMFWYRQDPGLGLRLIYFSYDVKMKEKGDIPEGYSVSREKKERFSLILESASTNQTSMYLCASSIAGGPSNEQFFGPGTRLTVL.

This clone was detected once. CDR3 sequence (DNA): TGTGCCAGCAGTCATACAGGGGGGTTACACTATGGCTACACCTTC. Amino acids: CASSHTGGLHYGYTF. The V call is TRBV6-5, the J call TRBJ1-2, with TRBD1 matching 8 bases. This CDR3 is built from 15 residues. Trimming removed 5 bases from V and 3 bases from J; junction bases left unmatched: 8. Germline V lookup: CDR1 MNHEY, CDR2 SVGAGI.